These 2 T cell receptor beta chains originate from one sample sequenced in a study of shared clonotypes between healthy human individuals. Profiled with immunoSEQ multiplex PCR; TCRdb holds only in-frame clones, not every one. The sample lists a few million clones; more than 90% were seen once. Sequenced input: naive CD4+ T cells sorted from blood. The subset here: CD45RA+ positively selected. All receptors come from a man between 18 and 35 years old in good health.

This chain joins TRBV11-3 and TRBJ2-2, with D hard to call. V was clipped by 6 bases and J by 7 bases, with 9 bases between them. The CDR3 runs to 12 residues. The V gene's germline CDR1 is SGHNT and CDR2 YENEEA. The DNA of the CDR3 is TGTGCCAGCAGTATCGGGCACGGGGAGCTGTTTTTT. This gives the protein CASSIGHGELFF.

V and J are TRBV7-3 and TRBJ1-1, with D unclear. V was clipped by 3 bases and J by 0 bases, with 8 bases between them. Germline-derived CDR1 and CDR2 are SGHTA and FQGTGA. CDR3 length equals 14 residues. CDR3 protein: CASSLTLLNTEAFF. For the CDR3, the DNA is TGTGCCAGCAGCTTGACCCTGTTGAACACTGAAGCTTTCTTT. The full variable domain, completed using reference TRBV7-3 and TRBJ1-1, is GAGVSQTPSNKVTEKGKYVELRCDPISGHTALYWYRQSLGQGPEFLIYFQGTGAADDSGLPNDRFFAVRPEGSVSTLKIQRTERGDSAVYLCASSLTLLNTEAFFGQGTRLTVV.